The 15 T cell receptor beta chains reported below all come from one sample, sequenced in a study of shared clonotypes between healthy human individuals. Clones were sequenced by immunoSEQ multiplex PCR, and TCRdb holds only the in-frame ones, with some missing. Of roughly 2 million clones listed, about 94% are singletons. Naive CD8 cells were CD45RO-negative, positively selected for CCR7, excluding terminally differentiated effector memory CD45RA+ cells. The sample consisted of naive CD8+ T cells sorted from blood. The source of these receptors is a young man in good health.

The chain employs TRBV28 and TRBJ1-4; TRBD1 aligns across 8 bases. CDR1 is MDHEN, CDR2 SYDVKM, per germline. CDR3 size: 16 residues. V trimming: 3 bases; J trimming: 4 bases; junction bases outside the gene matches: 7. The CDR3 sequence: CASSFAGGYGNEKLFF. The DNA of the CDR3 is TGTGCCAGCAGTTTTGCAGGGGGCTACGGTAATGAAAAACTGTTTTTT.

The chain has TRBV6-5 and TRBJ1-5; possible D gene TRBD1, 5 bases. This CDR3 is 13 amino acids long. The germline CDR1 and CDR2 sequences are MNHEY and SVGAGI. V was shortened by 0 bases and J by 10 bases, with 10 bases between the two germline ends. The CDR3 DNA is TGTGCCAGCAGTTACTCTGGGGCTGGTCCCCAGCATTTT. It codes for CASSYSGAGPQHF.

This clone was counted a single time. The chain employs TRBV9 and TRBJ1-4; D unclear. The ends were cut back, 3 bases at V and 5 bases at J, with 11 bases in the middle. This CDR3 is built from 14 residues. Germline CDR1 reads SGDLS; CDR2 reads YYNGEE. In DNA, the CDR3 is TGTGCCAGCAGCGGTCGGACGGACAATGAAAAACTGTTTTTT. This gives the protein CASSGRTDNEKLFF.

J is TRBJ2-1 and V is TRBV9; 7 nucleotides agree with TRBD1. The V segment lost 3 bases and the J segment 2 bases; nucleotides outside the gene matches: 5. CDR1 is SGDLS and CDR2 is YYNGEE in the germline V gene. This CDR3 is built from 15 residues. The CDR3 loop is CASSDRDRAYNEQFF. The DNA for the CDR3 is TGTGCCAGCAGCGACCGGGACAGAGCCTACAATGAGCAGTTCTTC.

V is TRBV7-9 and J is TRBJ2-2; D may be TRBD1 (6 bases). The V and J ends lost 8 bases and 0 bases respectively, with 19 bases between them. Germline V gives CDR1 SEHNR, CDR2 FQNEAQ (reference sequence). The CDR3 has 17 residues. This chain's CDR3 is CASGSPPGTPNTGELFF. The CDR3 DNA is TGTGCCAGCGGATCACCCCCCGGGACACCGAACACCGGGGAGCTGTTTTTT. Supplemented by reference TRBV7-9 and TRBJ2-2, the full variable domain reads DTGVSQNPRHKITKRGQNVTFRCDPISEHNRLYWYRQTLGQGPEFLTYFQNEAQLEKSRLLSDRFSAERPKGSFSTLEIQRTEQGDSAMYLCASGSPPGTPNTGELFFGEGSRLTVL.

This chain joins TRBV7-2 and TRBJ2-5; 7 nucleotides align to TRBD2. The CDR3 is 16 residues long. Germline assignment: CDR1 SGHTA and CDR2 FQGNSA. V trimming: 4 bases; J trimming: 2 bases; junction bases outside the gene matches: 10. CDR3 sequence reads: CASSSRGLAAQETQYF. The CDR3 DNA reads TGTGCCAGCAGCTCCCGAGGGCTAGCGGCACAAGAGACCCAGTACTTC.

The V gene is TRBV5-1, the J gene TRBJ2-3, with D perhaps matching TRBD2 (6 bases). Trimming removed 0 bases from V and 4 bases from J, with 12 bases in between. The CDR3 length is 15 residues. Per the germline V gene, CDR1 is SGHRS and CDR2 is YFSETQ. The CDR3 protein is CASSLESSASDTQYF. CDR3 nucleotide sequence: TGCGCCAGCAGCTTGGAGTCTAGCGCATCAGATACGCAGTATTTT.

Remarks on this clone: The junction departs from germline at one end; a sequencing error may be responsible. The sample carries other DNA sequences with the same CDR3. This sequence joins TRBV29-1 and TRBJ2-5; either TRBD1 or TRBD2 may supply D (7 bases each). Looked up from germline, CDR1 is SQVTM and CDR2 is ANQGSEA. CDR3 size: 12 residues. The CDR3 bases are TGTAGCGCCCAGGGGGGGGTTGAGACCCAGTACTTC. Translation: CSAQGGVETQYF.

V gene TRBV6-1 combines with J gene TRBJ2-1; perhaps TRBD2 as D (6 bases). Per the germline V gene, CDR1 is MNHNS and CDR2 is SASEGT. The CDR3 is 14 residues long. The ends were cut back, 4 bases at V and 2 bases at J, with 9 bases in the middle. CDR3 residues: CASSAPGAYNEQFF. The CDR3 DNA sequence: TGTGCCAGCAGTGCCCCGGGAGCCTACAATGAGCAGTTCTTC.

Turning to this clone: Other DNA sequences in this sample translate to the same CDR3. The chain links TRBV6-1 to TRBJ2-7; D is possibly TRBD1 or TRBD2 (6 bases each). V lost 4 bases and J lost 2, with 9 bases in between. The CDR3 is made up of 13 amino acids. CDR1 and CDR2 (germline): MNHNS, SASEGT. CDR3 in DNA: TGTGCCAGCAGTGTCCGGGGGCCCTACGAGCAGTACTTC. Translated, it gives CASSVRGPYEQYF.

The chain uses TRBV11-2 and TRBJ1-5; 9 positions agree with TRBD1. This CDR3 region has 15 residues. J gave up 4 bases and V 3 bases, and 4 bases lay outside the gene matches. Germline V gives CDR1 SGHAT, CDR2 FQNNGV. The CDR3 region is CASSLSTGGNQPQHF. DNA for the CDR3: TGTGCCAGCAGCTTGTCGACAGGGGGGAATCAGCCCCAGCATTTT.

This chain uses TRBV9 with TRBJ1-2, with 8 bases matching TRBD1. The germline gives CDR1 SGDLS, CDR2 YYNGEE. J was trimmed by 1 base and V by 0 bases; bases with no gene match: 11. This CDR3 region has 18 residues. Here the CDR3 reads CASSVDKLMTGDNYGYTF. DNA of the CDR3: TGTGCCAGCAGCGTAGATAAACTTATGACAGGGGATAACTATGGCTACACCTTC.

Only one count was recorded for this clone. The genes are TRBV5-1 and TRBJ2-7; D is perhaps TRBD1 or TRBD2 (5 bases each). The CDR3 sequence is 11 residues long. Germline V gene data show CDR1 as SGHRS and CDR2 as YFSETQ. The germline V and J ends were trimmed by 7 bases and 5 bases, with 10 bases remaining between them. The CDR3 region has the DNA TGCGCCAGCCGAGGGGTCCACGAGCAGTACTTC. Its translation is CASRGVHEQYF. The variable domain in full, with the rest retrieved from reference TRBV5-1 and TRBJ2-7, is KAGVTQTPRYLIKTRGQQVTLSCSPISGHRSVSWYQQTPGQGLQFLFEYFSETQRNKGNFPGRFSGRQFSNSRSEMNVSTLELGDSALYLCASRGVHEQYFGPGTRLTVT.

The rearrangement links TRBV6-6 to TRBJ1-1, with 11 positions matching TRBD1. CDR1 MNHNY and CDR2 SVGAGI come from the germline V gene (reference sequence). Trimming removed 7 bases from V and 6 bases from J; junction bases left unmatched: 10. This CDR3 has 15 amino acids. CDR3 protein: CASTYPGTGGAEAFF. The CDR3, as DNA: TGTGCCAGCACCTACCCGGGGACAGGGGGGGCTGAAGCTTTCTTT.

The chain is built from TRBV6-5 and TRBJ1-4; D gene uncertain. Germline V gene data show CDR1 as MNHEY and CDR2 as SVGAGI. The CDR3 loop spans 14 amino acids. V was trimmed by 0 bases and J by 10 bases, leaving 12 bases between them. CDR3 bases: TGTGCCAGCAGTTACTCGGCAGATGACGGAAAACTGTTTTTT. It encodes CASSYSADDGKLFF.